A selection of T cell receptor beta chains follows, all from one sample in a study of vaccination and CD4 T cells after COVID-19. Their target antigens are unknown. TCRdb called the PCR reads again in MiXCR, with one record for every CDR3 protein. The profile shows 6,500 to 8,000 distinct CDR3 sequences, approximately 60% of them singletons. The sample was CD4+ T cells from blood, cultured in vitro. Every receptor here comes from a human donor in good health. CDR3s include the opening cysteine and the closing phenylalanine or tryptophan. Each record gives: D gene, clone size, J gene, V gene, CDR3 DNA, CDR3 protein. The D gene is left open where the match is weak. A row's size may be missing; if present it is once, few, many or a size class.

>TRBD2|NA|TRBJ2-5|TRBV15
TGTGCCACCAGCTTCGGAAAAAGACTAGCGGGAGGCCGTGGAGCCCAGTACTTC
CATSFGKRLAGGRGAQYF
>NA|NA|TRBJ2-3|TRBV20-1
TGCAGTGCTAGGGCCAACACAGATACGCAGTATTTT
CSARANTDTQYF
>TRBD1|NA|TRBJ1-2|TRBV19
TGTGCCAGTAGTTTGGGACAGCTCTATGGCTACACCTTC
CASSLGQLYGYTF
>TRBD2|NA|TRBJ2-1|TRBV5-1
TGCGCCAGCAGCTTGGGGGGACTAGCGGGAGTGAATGAGCAGTTCTTC
CASSLGGLAGVNEQFF
>NA|NA|TRBJ1-6|TRBV20-1
TGCAGTGCTAGAGGGGGGGCTGATTCACCCCTCCACTTT
CSARGGADSPLHF
>NA|NA|TRBJ2-3|TRBV5-4
TGTGCCAGCAGCTTGATTACAGCAAGCACAGATACGCAGTATTTT
CASSLITASTDTQYF
>NA|few|TRBJ1-2|TRBV20-1
TGCAGTGCGGACCCCGGGACGGGGTATGGCTACACCTTC
CSADPGTGYGYTF
>NA|NA|TRBJ1-6|TRBV20-1
TGCAGTGCTAGAGTAAATTATAATTCACCCCTCCACTTT
CSARVNYNSPLHF
>NA|NA|TRBJ2-5|TRBV5-4
TGTGCCAGCAGCTTGGCCAGAGGACTACGGGCGGAGACCCAGTACTTC
CASSLARGLRAETQYF
>NA|NA|TRBJ1-1|TRBV20-1
TGCAGTGCTAGAGAGAACACTGAAGCTTTCTTT
CSARENTEAFF
>NA|once|TRBJ1-5|TRBV12-3/TRBV12-4
TGTGCCAACAGTTTAGGTAGGACGGATCAGCCCCAGCATTTT
CANSLGRTDQPQHF
>NA|NA|TRBJ1-1|TRBV5-4
TGTGCCAGCAGCCCCGACAGGTTCAGCCCTGAAGCTTTCTTT
CASSPDRFSPEAFF
>NA|NA|TRBJ2-1|TRBV20-1
TGCAGTGCCCTGCCTGAGTGGGGCACTTACAATGAGCAGTTCTTC
CSALPEWGTYNEQFF
>TRBD1|NA|TRBJ1-5|TRBV15
TGTGCCACCAGCAAAGGGACAGGCGGGGGATATCAGCCCCAGCATTTT
CATSKGTGGGYQPQHF